This TCR beta chain originates from a study of T cells in Graves' hyperthyroidism and ophthalmopathy. V was clipped by 4 bases and J by 2 bases, with 18 bases between them. Germline assignment: CDR1 SGHDN and CDR2 FVKESK. There are 16 residues in the CDR3. General study findings and limits: Ophthalmopathy and stable hyperthyroidism were told apart by a 13 V-J model.

As concerns this clonotype: Antigen: not known.

The CDR3 regions of TCR beta were amplified from RNA transcripts. The HTBI set primed first-round TCR CDR3 RT-PCR. MiXCR, run by TCRdb on the multiplex PCR reads, gives a single entry per CDR3 protein. The sample records hundreds of thousands of distinct CDR3 sequences, under 15% being singletons. The chain has TRBV14 and TRBJ2-7; D perhaps matches TRBD1 (6 bases). This TCR was recovered from a man aged 18-30 years with Graves' ophthalmopathy. The sequencing sample was made of blood. The DNA for the CDR3 is TGTGCCAGCAGCCTTCTCCCATGGGACACCGCCTACGAGCAGTACTTC. This codes for CASSLLPWDTAYEQYF.